The 14 T cell receptor beta chains given below trace back to one sample, sequenced in a study of cytomegalovirus exposure and HLA in healthy donors (dated by TCRdb to 2017 to 2019). Library generation was performed with the immunoSEQ multiplex PCR assay. For the multiplex PCR, a mixture combining 60 forward primers for TCR Vbeta segments and 13 reverse primers for TCR Jbeta segments was used. TCRdb's version of the immuneACCESS table is confined to in-frame rearrangements and falls short of the full clone set. An unresolved V gene accounts for under half of the shortfall where checked; the remainder is of unknown origin. The sample data list about 170,000 clones, and over 80% of these were observed just once. Jointly, the top ten make up about 1.2% of the sample. Source material: PBMCs. The receptor set was obtained from a boy between 2 and 10 years old in good health and CMV-seronegative.

V usage is TRBV9 and J usage is TRBJ2-5; the match to TRBD2 covers 8 bases. V shed 3 bases, J shed 4 bases, and the junction held 5 bases outside the gene matches. The length of the CDR3 is 14 residues. Germline loops: CDR1 SGDLS, CDR2 YYNGEE. The CDR3 reads CASSGTSSSETQYF. CDR3 bases: TGTGCCAGCAGCGGGACTAGCTCCTCAGAGACCCAGTACTTC.

The rearrangement joins TRBV5-1 to TRBJ1-1; D is unresolved. V gave up 4 bases and J gave up 0 bases, with 10 bases separating them. Germline V gene sequence: CDR1 SGHRS, CDR2 YFSETQ. The CDR3 spans 14 residues. CDR3 loop: CASSRGAMNTEAFF. CDR3 in DNA: TGCGCCAGCAGCCGGGGAGCAATGAACACTGAAGCTTTCTTT.

This chain uses TRBV29-1 with TRBJ2-3, with D maybe TRBD2 (6 bases). Germline V gene sequence: CDR1 SQVTM, CDR2 ANQGSEA. The CDR3 runs to 15 residues. V lost 1 base and J 2 bases, leaving 13 bases between the germline ends. CDR3 bases: TGCAGCGTTGAAGGGAGGCGGGATCACACAGATACGCAGTATTTT. Protein sequence: CSVEGRRDHTDTQYF.

The chain combines TRBV7-2 with TRBJ2-5; no firm D call. The CDR3 has 12 amino acids. The germline V gene has CDR1 SGHTA and CDR2 FQGNSA. V lost 2 bases and J 5 bases, leaving 6 bases between the germline ends. CDR3 in amino acids: CASSLLRETQYF. The CDR3 DNA is TGTGCCAGCAGCTTACTGAGGGAGACCCAGTACTTC.

The rearrangement links TRBV4-3 to TRBJ2-1, with a tentative D call TRBD2 (5 bases). CDR1 is LGHNA and CDR2 is YSLEER in the germline V gene. This CDR3 has 14 amino acids. Trimming took 4 bases from V and 8 from J, leaving 15 bases between them. The DNA of the CDR3 is TGCGCCAGCAGCCGGGAGCTAGGTTCAGATGAGCAGTTCTTC. Its protein is CASSRELGSDEQFF.

This rearrangement joins TRBV10-2 to TRBJ2-7, with a weak D call TRBD2 (5 bases). Germline-derived CDR1 and CDR2 are WSHSY and SAAADI. The ends were cut back, 5 bases at V and 4 bases at J, with 9 bases in the middle. This CDR3 spans 12 amino acids. The CDR3 reads CASSQLGYEQYF. Here the CDR3 DNA reads TGCGCCAGCAGTCAACTAGGGTACGAGCAGTACTTC.

V and J are TRBV10-1 and TRBJ2-5, with D possibly matching TRBD2 (5 bases). The J call may be in error: the DNA end matches TRBJ2-7 better. Germline-derived CDR1 and CDR2 are WNHNN and SYGVQD (reference sequence). This CDR3 contains 13 residues. For the CDR3, the DNA is TGCGCCAGCGGACTTCCCACAACCCACGAGCAGTACTTC. This translates into CASGLPTTHEQYF.

The chain employs TRBV5-4 and TRBJ1-1, with D tentatively TRBD1 (6 bases). Looked up from germline, CDR1 is SGHNT and CDR2 is YYREEE (reference sequence). V shed 6 bases and J shed 0 bases, with 18 bases lying between them. The CDR3 covers 16 residues. The DNA for the CDR3 is TGTGCCAGCACCCAGTTGGGGGGGGGCTTGAACACTGAAGCTTTCTTT. Its translation is CASTQLGGGLNTEAFF.

CDR3 sequence: CASSPATGGGYGYTF. The CDR3, as DNA: TGTGCCAGCAGTCCAGCAACAGGGGGGGGGTATGGCTACACCTTC. The V and J genes are TRBV27 and TRBJ1-2; 8 bases map to TRBD1. The germline CDR1 and CDR2 sequences are MNHEY and SMNVEV (reference sequence). This CDR3 has 15 residues. With V trimmed by 5 bases and J by 5 bases, 10 bases remained unmatched.

The J gene is TRBJ2-7, the V gene TRBV6-1, with 9 nucleotides matching TRBD1. The CDR3 loop spans 15 amino acids. After removal of 2 bases from V and 2 bases from J, the junction contained 4 bases not matched to a gene. The V gene's germline CDR1 is MNHNS and CDR2 SASEGT. CDR3 residues: CASSETDRGAYEQYF. The CDR3 coding sequence is TGTGCCAGCAGTGAAACGGACAGGGGTGCCTACGAGCAGTACTTC.

This clone occurred once. V is TRBV9 and J is TRBJ2-1, with 7 bases that match TRBD2. The CDR3 is 12 amino acids. The V and J ends lost 4 bases and 9 bases, in that order; junction bases with no gene match: 4. Germline CDR1 SGDLS, CDR2 YYNGEE. CDR3 in DNA: TGTGCCAGCAGCCCGGCGGGAGTTGAGCAGTTCTTC. Its translation: CASSPAGVEQFF.

V gene TRBV6-6 combines with J gene TRBJ2-4; 9 positions agree with TRBD2. Trimming cost V 5 bases and J 7 bases; bases outside gene matches: 6. The V gene's germline CDR1 is MNHNY and CDR2 SVGAGI (reference sequence). The CDR3 extends over 14 amino acids. CDR3 region: CASSNSGTSNIQYF. The CDR3 DNA reads TGTGCCAGCAGTAATTCCGGGACTAGCAACATTCAGTACTTC.

J is TRBJ1-3 and V is TRBV7-2, with a weak D call TRBD1 (6 bases). Germline-derived CDR1 and CDR2 are SGHTA and FQGNSA. Trimming cost V 0 bases and J 4 bases, with 7 bases left between them. CDR3 size: 14 residues. CDR3 in amino acids: CASSLAGGGNTIYF. The CDR3 nucleotides are TGTGCCAGCAGCTTAGCAGGGGGAGGAAACACCATATATTTT.

CDR3 amino acids: CASGRLAGQYNEQFF. Written as DNA, the CDR3 is TGTGCTAGTGGCCGATTAGCGGGACAATACAATGAGCAGTTCTTC. The chain combines TRBV12-5 with TRBJ2-1; TRBD2 aligns across 8 bases. Germline V gene lookup returns CDR1 LGHNT and CDR2 FRNRAP. The CDR3 contains 15 residues. The trim removed 6 bases at V and 4 bases at J, leaving 8 bases unmatched.